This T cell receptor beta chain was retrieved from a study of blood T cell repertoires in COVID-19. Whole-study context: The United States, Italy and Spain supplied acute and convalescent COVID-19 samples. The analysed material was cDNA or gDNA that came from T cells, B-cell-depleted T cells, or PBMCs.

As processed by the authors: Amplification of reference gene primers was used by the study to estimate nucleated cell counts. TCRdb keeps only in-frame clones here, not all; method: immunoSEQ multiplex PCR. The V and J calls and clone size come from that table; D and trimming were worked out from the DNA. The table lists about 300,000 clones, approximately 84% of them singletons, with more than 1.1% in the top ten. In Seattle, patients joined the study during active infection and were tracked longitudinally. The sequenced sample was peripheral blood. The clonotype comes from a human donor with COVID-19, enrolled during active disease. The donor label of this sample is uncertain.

The CDR3 loop reads CASPGGGTSGIKDTQYF. CDR3 nucleotides: TGTGCCAGCCCCGGGGGTGGGACTAGCGGGATAAAAGATACGCAGTATTTT. The chain links TRBV28 to TRBJ2-3, with TRBD2 identical over 13 bases. This CDR3 region has 17 residues. Germline V gene lookup returns CDR1 MDHEN and CDR2 SYDVKM. Trimming cost V 8 bases and J 5 bases; bases outside gene matches: 13.